One sample yielded the 24 T cell receptor beta chains listed below, sequenced in a study of CD8 T cells in ankylosing spondylitis. TCRdb redid the calling of the 5' RACE reads with MiXCR, one entry per CDR3 protein. The sample lists about 500,000 distinct CDR3 sequences, approximately 5% occurring once. Findings and limits, study-wide: A TCR beta motif of several highly homologous variants seemed to mark ankylosing spondylitis blood.

These receptors' antigens are unknown. The sample comprised blood, either unsorted or a sorted T cell fraction (not recorded which). The receptor set was obtained from a male donor with ankylosing spondylitis.

In its sample, this clonotype was seen many times. The chain couples TRBV29-1 to TRBJ1-2, with D perhaps TRBD1 (5 bases). This CDR3 region has 12 residues. Trimming removed 4 bases from V and 6 bases from J, with 12 bases in between. CDR1 and CDR2 from the germline V gene are SQVTM and ANQGSEA. CDR3 sequence (DNA): TGCAGCGTTGTCCAGGGAGGCGATGGCTACACCTTC. Translation gives CSVVQGGDGYTF.

The gene calls are TRBV6-2 or TRBV6-3 and TRBJ2-1; possibly TRBD1 or TRBD2 for D (6 bases each). V was pared by 8 bases and J by 7 bases, with 21 bases between. There are 15 residues in the CDR3. The V gene's germline CDR1 is MNHEY and CDR2 SVGEGT. CDR3 DNA sequence: TGTGCCAGCCGCTCTGGGGGGCAAGGAGGAAATGAGCAGTTCTTC. Protein product: CASRSGGQGGNEQFF.

This clonotype was seen ten or more times. The chain combines TRBV29-1 with TRBJ1-2, with 7 bases fitting TRBD1. CDR3 length: 14 residues. CDR1 and CDR2 (germline): SQVTM, ANQGSEA. V was clipped by 7 bases and J by 5 bases; unmatched bases: 13. Here the CDR3 reads CSGSGTDMGYGYTF. The CDR3 nucleotides read TGCAGCGGGTCCGGGACAGACATGGGATATGGCTACACCTTC.

Many counts were recorded for this clonotype. The chain links TRBV7-2 to TRBJ1-2; D is possibly TRBD1 (6 bases). CDR1 and CDR2 from the germline V gene are SGHTA and FQGNSA. V was shortened by 3 bases and J by 8 bases, with 16 bases between the two germline ends. The CDR3 sequence is 14 residues long. The CDR3 is CASSFETGPSGYTF. In DNA, the CDR3 is TGTGCCAGCAGCTTTGAGACAGGACCCTCCGGCTACACCTTC.

This clonotype was counted many times. CDR3 coding DNA: TGCAGCGTTGAAGAAGGGCAGGGGGTGGGCGAGCAGTACTTC. This gives the protein CSVEEGQGVGEQYF. The V and J genes are TRBV29-1 and TRBJ2-7, with 7 bases matching TRBD1. The germline gives CDR1 SQVTM, CDR2 ANQGSEA. This CDR3 region has 14 residues. J was trimmed by 6 bases and V by 0 bases; bases with no gene match: 8.

This clonotype was seen repeatedly, ten times or more. J is TRBJ1-3 and V is TRBV11-2; D is unclear. The V end lost 5 bases, the J end lost 9 bases, and 8 bases lay between the germline ends. The length of the CDR3 is 11 residues. Germline V CDR1 and CDR2: SGHAT, FQNNGV. The CDR3 loop is CASSLGGTIYF. The DNA of the CDR3 is TGTGCCAGCAGCCTCGGAGGCACCATATATTTT.

The sample holds a few counts of this clonotype. J is TRBJ1-1 and V is TRBV19; TRBD1 might be the D (5 bases). The CDR3 contains 15 residues. Trimming took 3 bases from V and 5 from J, leaving 16 bases between them. Germline lookup yields CDR1 LNHDA and CDR2 SQIVND (reference sequence). CDR3 nucleotide sequence: TGTGCCAGTAGTATCTACACCCAGGGAAGGACTGAAGCTTTCTTT. This encodes CASSIYTQGRTEAFF.

This clonotype was recorded many times. The J gene is TRBJ2-5, the V gene TRBV5-1; the D gene is possibly TRBD2 (6 bases). The CDR3 sequence is 15 residues long. Germline V gene sequence: CDR1 SGHRS, CDR2 YFSETQ. Trimming pared 7 bases from V and 0 bases from J, leaving 16 bases between. CDR3 sequence: CASGGGLGYQETQYF. DNA for the CDR3: TGCGCCAGCGGCGGAGGGCTCGGGTACCAAGAGACCCAGTACTTC.

This chain links TRBV16 with TRBJ2-4; no firm D call. Germline CDR1 reads KGHSY; CDR2 reads FQNENV. The V end was cut by 1 base, the J end by 3 bases, with 10 bases between. There are 15 residues in the CDR3. This CDR3 is CASSQFVEHKNIQYF. CDR3 coding DNA: TGTGCCAGCAGCCAATTCGTGGAACACAAAAACATTCAGTACTTC.

This clonotype was picked up many times. The J gene is TRBJ1-1, the V gene TRBV20-1, with D hard to call. The CDR3 runs 11 residues. Germline values: CDR1 DFQATT, CDR2 SNEGSKA (reference sequence). Trimming cost V 6 bases and J 8 bases, with 13 bases left between them. The CDR3 DNA reads TGCAGTGCCGCCGGTAATTCGGAAGCTTTCTTT. This translates into CSAAGNSEAFF.

J is TRBJ2-1 and V is TRBV20-1; 11 nucleotides align to TRBD2. V gave up 2 bases and J gave up 5 bases; unmatched junction bases: 14. Germline V gene sequence: CDR1 DFQATT, CDR2 SNEGSKA (reference sequence). The CDR3 covers 18 residues. CDR3 in amino acids: CSARNPNPTSGAHNEQFF. CDR3 sequence (DNA): TGCAGTGCTAGAAACCCTAACCCGACTAGCGGGGCCCACAATGAGCAGTTCTTC.

This clonotype was seen many times. The rearrangement uses TRBV7-8 and TRBJ2-2; no firm D call. V was clipped by 0 bases and J by 4 bases, with 9 bases between them. Germline CDR1 reads SGHVS; CDR2 reads FQNEAQ. This CDR3 is built from 15 residues. Here the CDR3 DNA reads TGTGCCAGCAGCTTAGCGGCACGGGTCACCGGGGAGCTGTTTTTT. This sequence encodes CASSLAARVTGELFF. Filled out from reference TRBV7-8 and TRBJ2-2, the complete variable domain reads GAGVSQSPRYKVAKRGQDVALRCDPISGHVSLFWYQQALGQGPEFLTYFQNEAQLDKSGLPSDRFFAERPEGSVSTLKIQRTQQEDSAVYLCASSLAARVTGELFFGEGSRLTVL.

There are many counts of this clonotype. CDR3 amino acids: CSARSKTVGTEAFF. The CDR3 DNA sequence: TGCAGTGCTAGGTCTAAAACAGTCGGCACTGAAGCTTTCTTT. The rearrangement uses TRBV20-1 and TRBJ1-1; D is uncertain. Germline-derived CDR1 and CDR2 are DFQATT and SNEGSKA (reference sequence). V lost 3 bases, J lost 4 bases, and 15 bases lay in between. This CDR3 has 14 amino acids.

This clonotype was picked up a small number of times. The DNA of the CDR3 is TGTGCCAGCAGCTTACTAAGCGGGGGCATCTCTGGGGCCAACGTCCTGACTTTC. Its translation: CASSLLSGGISGANVLTF. The chain has TRBV7-6 and TRBJ2-6; 8 bases are shared with TRBD2. Unmatched junction bases numbered 6, after V lost 2 bases and J lost 0 bases. The CDR3 runs to 18 residues. The germline gives CDR1 SGHVS, CDR2 FNYEAQ. Full variable domain (remainder filled in from reference TRBV7-6 and TRBJ2-6): GAGVSQSPRYKVTKRGQDVALRCDPISGHVSLYWYRQALGQGPEFLTYFNYEAQQDKSGLPNDRFSAERPEGSISTLTIQRTEQRDSAMYRCASSLLSGGISGANVLTFGAGSRLTVL.

The V and J genes are TRBV9 and TRBJ2-1; 12 bases match TRBD2. Trimming at V came to 0 bases and at J to 3 bases, leaving 4 bases not matched to a gene. The germline gives CDR1 SGDLS, CDR2 YYNGEE. The CDR3 loop spans 17 amino acids. The DNA for the CDR3 is TGTGCCAGCAGCGTAGCACTAGCGGGGGGCGACTACAATGAGCAGTTCTTC. It is translated as CASSVALAGGDYNEQFF.

Ten or more counts support this clonotype. The chain combines TRBV27 with TRBJ1-5, with D unclear. CDR3 length: 13 residues. Looked up from germline, CDR1 is MNHEY and CDR2 is SMNVEV (reference sequence). V was cut by 2 bases and J by 7 bases, with 9 bases left in between. The CDR3 bases are TGTGCCAGCAGTTTAGTGGGTCGGCAGCCCCAGCATTTT. Protein product: CASSLVGRQPQHF.

This clonotype was seen repeatedly, ten times or more. This chain connects TRBV5-1 to TRBJ2-3; unclear D gene. Germline CDR1 and CDR2: SGHRS and YFSETQ. The CDR3 is 11 amino acids. V was shortened by 0 bases and J by 7 bases, with 3 bases between the two germline ends. The CDR3 DNA reads as TGCGCCAGCAGCTTGGAATATACGCAGTATTTT. It specifies CASSLEYTQYF. Complete variable domain (other parts from reference TRBV5-1 and TRBJ2-3): KAGVTQTPRYLIKTRGQQVTLSCSPISGHRSVSWYQQTPGQGLQFLFEYFSETQRNKGNFPGRFSGRQFSNSRSEMNVSTLELGDSALYLCASSLEYTQYFGPGTRLTVL.

This clonotype was detected only a few times. V gene TRBV12-3 or TRBV12-4 combines with J gene TRBJ1-1, with D perhaps TRBD1 (6 bases). Trimming took off 5 bases at V and 5 bases at J, with 9 bases between the two ends. There are 12 residues in the CDR3. In DNA form, the CDR3 reads TGTGCCAGCAGTACAGGGTTTACTGAAGCTTTCTTT. Encoded protein: CASSTGFTEAFF.

In its sample, this clonotype was seen many times. The genes are TRBV4-3 and TRBJ1-4, with TRBD1 matching 8 bases. The CDR3 runs to 15 residues. The germline gives CDR1 LGHNA, CDR2 YSLEER. The J segment lost 8 bases and the V segment lost 0 bases, leaving 5 bases of the junction unmatched. The CDR3 nucleotides are TGCGCCAGCAGCCAAGATCACAGGGGGATCGAAAAACTGTTTTTT. It is translated as CASSQDHRGIEKLFF.

This clonotype has just a few counts. The chain combines TRBV25-1 with TRBJ1-1, with D tentatively TRBD1 (6 bases). The V and J ends lost 4 bases and 3 bases respectively, with 18 bases between them. Germline-derived CDR1 and CDR2 are MGHDK and SYGVNS. This CDR3 comprises 16 residues. DNA of the CDR3: TGTGCCAGCAGTGGTAAACAGGGCCTGTCCCACACTGAAGCTTTCTTT. This gives the protein CASSGKQGLSHTEAFF.

Many counts were recorded for this clonotype. The chain is built from TRBV5-1 and TRBJ2-7, with D unresolved. Trimming stripped 0 bases from V and 5 bases from J, with 6 bases between. In germline, CDR1 is SGHRS, CDR2 YFSETQ. This CDR3 region has 12 residues. The CDR3 protein is CASSLADHEQYF. The CDR3 DNA is TGCGCCAGCAGCTTGGCTGATCACGAGCAGTACTTC.

This clonotype was observed at least ten times. The CDR3 sequence is CASSLSSGRYTF. The CDR3 DNA reads TGTGCCAGCAGCTTATCTTCAGGGAGGTACACCTTC. This rearrangement joins TRBV7-9 to TRBJ1-2; D is possibly TRBD1 (5 bases). This CDR3 spans 12 amino acids. In germline, CDR1 is SEHNR, CDR2 FQNEAQ (reference sequence). V was clipped by 2 bases and J by 11 bases, with 12 bases between them. Full variable domain (outside the CDR3, taken from reference TRBV7-9 and TRBJ1-2): DTGVSQNPRHKITKRGQNVTFRCDPISEHNRLYWYRQTLGQGPEFLTYFQNEAQLEKSRLLSDRFSAERPKGSFSTLEIQRTEQGDSAMYLCASSLSSGRYTFGSGTRLTVV.

This clonotype appeared many times. The chain joins TRBV3-1 to TRBJ1-5, with a weak D call TRBD1 (5 bases). Between the trimmed V and J ends, which lost 3 bases and 2 bases, there was a span of 14 bases. CDR1 is LGHDT, CDR2 YNNKEL, per germline (reference sequence). The CDR3 has 16 residues. The DNA for the CDR3 is TGTGCCAGCAGCCACTCAAGGGGTTGGGGCAATCAGCCCCAGCATTTT. It translates to CASSHSRGWGNQPQHF.

This clonotype was detected many times. This chain joins TRBV20-1 and TRBJ1-1; TRBD1 matches at 8 bases. Germline values: CDR1 DFQATT, CDR2 SNEGSKA (reference sequence). With 4 bases clipped from V and 5 bases from J, the junction kept 12 bases outside the gene matches. CDR3 length: 15 amino acids. The CDR3 DNA reads as TGCAGTGCTATAACCCCCCGGGACAGGAGAACTGAAGCTTTCTTT. This sequence encodes CSAITPRDRRTEAFF.